The 22 T cell receptor beta chains below come from one sample, sequenced in a study of post-analysis software for immune sequencing data. No cognate antigen is known for these TCRs. Unique molecular identifiers tagged the TCR beta cDNA libraries. One entry per CDR3 protein results from TCRdb running MiXCR on the PCR reads. The data hold some 690,000 distinct CDR3 sequences, with over 45% observed a single time. Study-wide points: TRBV segments more frequent in patients than in controls numbered about five and included TRBV5-6, TRBV5-1 and TRBV20-1.

The sequenced sample consisted of blood. All receptors come from a girl aged 2 to 10 with multiple sclerosis.

This chain connects TRBV20-1 to TRBJ2-1, with D perhaps matching TRBD1 (6 bases). Deletions cut 0 bases from V and 11 bases from J, with 17 bases between. Germline values: CDR1 DFQATT, CDR2 SNEGSKA (reference sequence). The CDR3 is 14 residues long. The CDR3 spells CSARDWGHQPKQFF. For the CDR3, the DNA is TGCAGTGCTAGAGATTGGGGGCACCAGCCTAAGCAGTTCTTC.

This clonotype was picked up one time. The chain recombines TRBV7-9 with TRBJ2-7; D may be TRBD2 (6 bases). The CDR3 consists of 18 residues. Germline V gives CDR1 SEHNR, CDR2 FQNEAQ (reference sequence). Trimming left V 4 bases short and J 0 bases short, with 22 bases between. The CDR3 sequence is CASSSDHKAGTGSYEQYF. The CDR3 DNA reads TGTGCCAGCAGCTCGGACCACAAAGCCGGGACTGGCTCCTACGAGCAGTACTTC.

The chain is built from TRBV20-1 and TRBJ2-1; maybe TRBD1 (6 bases). CDR1 DFQATT and CDR2 SNEGSKA come from the germline V gene (reference sequence). Trimming took 6 bases from V and 2 from J, leaving 14 bases between them. This CDR3 spans 14 amino acids. The CDR3 loop is CSAPRDIPYNEQFF. CDR3 DNA: TGCAGTGCCCCCCGGGACATTCCCTACAATGAGCAGTTCTTC.

The gene calls are TRBV7-9 and TRBJ1-1; possibly TRBD1 for D (5 bases). In germline, CDR1 is SEHNR, CDR2 FQNEAQ (reference sequence). This CDR3 has 12 amino acids. The V end was cut by 5 bases, the J end by 8 bases, with 12 bases between. The CDR3: CASSPGYREAFF. The CDR3 DNA sequence: TGTGCCAGCAGCCCCGGCTACAGGGAAGCTTTCTTT.

This rearrangement joins TRBV5-6 to TRBJ2-7, with D perhaps TRBD2 (7 bases). Germline CDR1 is SGHDT and CDR2 is YYEEEE. The germline V and J ends were trimmed by 3 bases and 6 bases, with 13 bases remaining between them. The CDR3 has 13 amino acids. The CDR3 is CASSWRGRAEQYF. DNA of the CDR3: TGTGCCAGCAGCTGGAGGGGGAGGGCCGAGCAGTACTTC.

V and J are TRBV28 and TRBJ1-1, with unresolved D. Per the germline V gene, CDR1 is MDHEN and CDR2 is SYDVKM. V lost 9 bases and J lost 3, with 14 bases in between. This CDR3 is built from 13 residues. The CDR3 nucleotides are TGTGCCAGGGGGAGTGGGAGGGACACTGAAGCTTTCTTT. Encoded protein: CARGSGRDTEAFF.

This chain links TRBV20-1 with TRBJ2-1; 15 bases are shared with TRBD2. Germline V lookup: CDR1 DFQATT, CDR2 SNEGSKA (reference sequence). J gave up 4 bases and V 2 bases, and 3 bases lay outside the gene matches. The CDR3 consists of 16 residues. CDR3 in DNA: TGCAGTGCTAGAAGGACTAGCGGGGGGGATTACAATGAGCAGTTCTTC. Protein: CSARRTSGGDYNEQFF.

This clonotype was observed a single time. The chain combines TRBV20-1 with TRBJ2-7; possible D gene TRBD1, 6 bases. TRBJ2-4 matches the DNA end more closely, so the J call is doubtful. The CDR3 has 15 residues. Germline CDR1 reads DFQATT; CDR2 reads SNEGSKA (reference sequence). The CDR3 reads CSARSLGQMDNIQYF. The DNA of the CDR3 is TGCAGTGCTAGATCTTTGGGACAAATGGACAACATTCAGTACTTC.

This clonotype has a handful of counts. The chain employs TRBV4-3 and TRBJ2-3; D is perhaps TRBD1 (6 bases). With 3 bases removed from V and 3 bases from J, the gap between germline ends came to 7 bases. CDR3 length: 13 residues. Germline values: CDR1 LGHNA, CDR2 YSLEER. The DNA of the CDR3 is TGCGCCAGCAGCCATCAGGGGACAGATACGCAGTATTTT. Translating it yields CASSHQGTDTQYF.

V usage is TRBV2 and J usage is TRBJ1-1; D is unresolved. This CDR3 is built from 12 residues. V gave up 3 bases and J gave up 5 bases, with 7 bases separating them. Germline-derived CDR1 and CDR2 are SNHLY and FYNNEI. The CDR3 nucleotides read TGTGCCAGCAGTGATGTGGCAACTGAAGCTTTCTTT. As protein: CASSDVATEAFF.

This chain joins TRBV10-2 and TRBJ2-3; 11 bases agree with TRBD2. Germline-derived CDR1 and CDR2 are WSHSY and SAAADI. The CDR3 contains 15 residues. The ends lost 5 bases at V and 5 bases at J; junction bases unmatched: 6. The CDR3 is CASSKLAGEIDTQYF. CDR3 nucleotides: TGCGCCAGCAGTAAACTAGCGGGAGAGATAGATACGCAGTATTTT.

The chain has TRBV7-9 and TRBJ1-2, with D hard to call. The CDR3 extends over 14 amino acids. With 5 bases removed from V and 4 bases from J, the gap between germline ends came to 14 bases. In germline, CDR1 is SEHNR, CDR2 FQNEAQ (reference sequence). CDR3 bases: TGTGCCAGCAGCCCCGGGGAACCACGCTATGGCTACACCTTC. Its protein is CASSPGEPRYGYTF.

This clonotype was observed a few times. The chain has TRBV29-1 and TRBJ1-2; 8 bases are a match to TRBD1. Germline CDR1 SQVTM, CDR2 ANQGSEA. The CDR3 extends over 13 amino acids. With V trimmed by 7 bases and J by 2 bases, 6 bases remained unmatched. For the CDR3, the DNA is TGCAGCGGGACAGGGATGGGCAACTATGGCTACACCTTC. Encoded protein: CSGTGMGNYGYTF.

There are a few counts of this clonotype. The genes are TRBV7-2 and TRBJ2-1, with D possibly TRBD2 on 6 matching bases. The ends were cut back, 4 bases at V and 7 bases at J, with 14 bases in the middle. Germline loops: CDR1 SGHTA, CDR2 FQGNSA. This CDR3 is built from 14 residues. CDR3 sequence reads: CASSSGTYRNEQFF. As DNA, the CDR3 is TGTGCCAGCAGCTCGGGGACTTATAGAAATGAGCAGTTCTTC. The full variable domain, in which reference TRBV7-2 and TRBJ2-1 provide the parts outside the CDR3, is GAGVSQSPSNKVTEKGKDVELRCDPISGHTALYWYRQSLGQGLEFLIYFQGNSAPDKSGLPSDRFSAERTGGSVSTLTIQRTQQEDSAVYLCASSSGTYRNEQFFGPGTRLTVL.

The chain employs TRBV7-2 and TRBJ2-3, with 11 bases lining up with TRBD1. The CDR3 contains 16 residues. Germline CDR1 and CDR2: SGHTA and FQGNSA. Trimming took 5 bases from V and 5 from J; bases not matched to a gene: 9. CDR3 DNA: TGTGCCAGCAGCAAGGCCGGGACAGGGGGTATAGATACGCAGTATTTT. This gives the protein CASSKAGTGGIDTQYF.

This clonotype has a handful of counts. This chain uses TRBV10-3 with TRBJ2-5; D gene ambiguous. V was trimmed by 2 bases and J by 5 bases, leaving 3 bases between them. CDR3 length: 11 amino acids. Looked up from germline, CDR1 is ENHRY and CDR2 is SYGVKD. The DNA of the CDR3 is TGTGCCATCAGTGAGATGGAGACCCAGTACTTC. Translating it yields CAISEMETQYF.

The chain couples TRBV7-9 to TRBJ2-3; D is uncertain. V was trimmed by 1 base and J by 7 bases, leaving 9 bases between them. Germline CDR1 reads SEHNR; CDR2 reads FQNEAQ (reference sequence). CDR3 length equals 13 residues. For the CDR3, the DNA is TGTGCCAGCAGCTTAGTGTTGGGAAATACGCAGTATTTT. It yields the protein CASSLVLGNTQYF.

The chain uses TRBV7-9 and TRBJ2-2, with 8 bases matching TRBD2. The length of the CDR3 is 17 residues. Germline loops: CDR1 SEHNR, CDR2 FQNEAQ (reference sequence). The ends lost 4 bases at V and 2 bases at J; junction bases unmatched: 9. CDR3 residues: CASSSPSGGVNTGELFF. The CDR3 DNA reads as TGTGCCAGCAGCTCCCCAAGCGGGGGAGTTAACACCGGGGAGCTGTTTTTT.

A few counts support this clonotype. This chain joins TRBV5-5 and TRBJ2-7; no clear D gene. V lost 4 bases and J 2 bases, leaving 10 bases between the germline ends. The CDR3 runs to 13 residues. Germline loops: CDR1 SGHKS, CDR2 YYEKEE (reference sequence). The chain's CDR3 is CASSLWGTYEQYF. In nucleotides, the CDR3 is TGTGCCAGCAGCCTATGGGGTACCTACGAGCAGTACTTC.

The V call is TRBV2, the J call TRBJ2-3, with D possibly TRBD2 on 5 matching bases. CDR3 length: 16 residues. Per the germline V gene, CDR1 is SNHLY and CDR2 is FYNNEI. Trimming cost V 7 bases and J 4 bases, with 21 bases left between them. Here the CDR3 DNA reads TGTGCCAGCAACACCACCGGACTCAGACTTCCAGATACGCAGTATTTT. This translates into CASNTTGLRLPDTQYF.

This chain uses TRBV30 with TRBJ2-7; 7 bases are shared with TRBD1. The CDR3 has 15 amino acids. Losses at the gene ends were 0 bases for V and 2 bases for J; bases not matched to a gene: 7. Germline V gives CDR1 GTSNPN, CDR2 SVGIG (reference sequence). Written as DNA, the CDR3 is TGTGCCTGGAGTGTAATTGCAGGGGGAGCCTACGAGCAGTACTTC. Translated: CAWSVIAGGAYEQYF. The entire variable domain, with the rest obtained from reference TRBV30 and TRBJ2-7, is as follows: SQTIHQWPATLVQPVGSPLSLECTVEGTSNPNLYWYRQAAGRGLQLLFYSVGIGQISSEVPQNLSASRPQDRQFILSSKKLLLSDSGFYLCAWSVIAGGAYEQYFGPGTRLTVT.

The chain is built from TRBV20-1 and TRBJ2-7, with 9 bases lining up with TRBD2. With V trimmed by 3 bases and J by 2 bases, 8 bases remained unmatched. CDR3 length: 15 residues. Germline CDR1 and CDR2: DFQATT and SNEGSKA (reference sequence). In DNA, the CDR3 is TGCAGTGCTAGGTTGGAGCGGGAGGCCACCTACGAGCAGTACTTC. Translation gives CSARLEREATYEQYF.